A selection of T cell receptor beta chains follows, all from one sample in a study of blood T cell repertoires in COVID-19. Using immunoSEQ multiplex PCR, the repertoire was profiled, and TCRdb retains in-frame clones only, with some absent. This sample yields about 59,000 clones, of which 90% to 95% are seen a single time; 8.6% belongs to the top ten. Sequencing input: peripheral blood. The receptors were sampled from a human donor in a cohort sampled during active COVID-19. Each CDR3 is given with its conserved first and last residue. The D gene is left open where the match is weak. Expanded clones get a size class; other rows say once, few or many, or leave the size out.

d_gene | j_gene | v_gene | abundance | len | CDR3nt | CDR3aa
TRBD2 | TRBJ2-1 | TRBV5-1 | . | 15 | TGCGCCAGCAGCTTGGAACTAGCGGACTACAATGAGCAGTTCTTC | CASSLELADYNEQFF
. | TRBJ2-7 | TRBV7-9 | few | 15 | TGTGCCAGCAGCGGTTGGACTTCAAGCTCCTACGAGCAGTACTTC | CASSGWTSSSYEQYF
. | TRBJ2-2 | TRBV18 | . | 16 | TGTGCCAGCTCACCGCGGATGGACACGAACACCGGGGAGCTGTTTTTT | CASSPRMDTNTGELFF
. | TRBJ2-7 | TRBV7-9 | . | 16 | TGTGCCAGCAGCTTAGATCTCCGGGGGTCTCTCTACGAGCAGTACTTC | CASSLDLRGSLYEQYF
TRBD1 | TRBJ2-7 | TRBV7-2 | . | 16 | TGTGCCAGCAGCTTAGCGTCGCAGGGGGCCGCCTACGAGCAGTACTTC | CASSLASQGAAYEQYF
. | TRBJ2-5 | TRBV6-5 | . | 13 | TGTGCCAGCAGTTACTCAGGGGTGGAGACCCAGTACTTC | CASSYSGVETQYF
TRBD1 | TRBJ1-1 | TRBV5-1 | . | 16 | TGCGCCAGCAGCTTGGCAACAGGGGGCCTGGGCACTGAAGCTTTCTTT | CASSLATGGLGTEAFF
. | TRBJ1-2 | TRBV29-1 | . | 12 | TGCAGCGTTACCTCAGGGGCCGATGGCTACACCTTC | CSVTSGADGYTF
. | TRBJ2-7 | TRBV19 | . | 14 | TGTGCCAGTAGTCCCGGACAGAACCGCTACGAGCAGTACTTC | CASSPGQNRYEQYF
TRBD1 | TRBJ2-7 | TRBV7-2 | . | 13 | TGTGCCAGCAGCTACAGGGGCGGCTACGAGCAGTACTTC | CASSYRGGYEQYF
. | TRBJ1-3 | TRBV27 | once | 17 | TGTGCCAGCAGTTTATTCGGTCGAGAGAGCTCTGGAAACACCATATATTTT | CASSLFGRESSGNTIYF